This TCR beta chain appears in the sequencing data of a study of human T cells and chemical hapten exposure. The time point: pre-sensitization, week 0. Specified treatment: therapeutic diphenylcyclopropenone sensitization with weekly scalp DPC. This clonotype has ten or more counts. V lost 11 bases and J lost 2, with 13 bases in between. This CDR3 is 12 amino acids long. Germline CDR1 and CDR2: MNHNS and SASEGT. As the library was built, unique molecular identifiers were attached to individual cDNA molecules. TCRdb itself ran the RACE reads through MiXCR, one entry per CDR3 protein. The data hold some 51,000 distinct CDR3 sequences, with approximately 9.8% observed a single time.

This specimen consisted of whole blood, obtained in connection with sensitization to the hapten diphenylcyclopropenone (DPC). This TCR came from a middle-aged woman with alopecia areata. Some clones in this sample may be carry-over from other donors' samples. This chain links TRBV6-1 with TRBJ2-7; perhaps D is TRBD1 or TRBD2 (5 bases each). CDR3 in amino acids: CASRDQAYEQYF. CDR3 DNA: TGTGCCTCCCGGGACCAGGCCTACGAGCAGTACTTC.